The rows below give T cell receptor beta chains drawn from one sample of a study of prognosis after radiotherapy for stage I lung cancer. TCRdb re-derived calls from the multiplex PCR reads in MiXCR, one entry per CDR3 protein. The sample records around 63,000 distinct CDR3 sequences, about a quarter being singletons. Here the sequenced sample was PBMCs, taken before or after stereotactic body radiation therapy (not recorded which). Receptor source: a donor of 50 years or more with non-small cell lung cancer. The CDR3 runs from the conserved cysteine through the conserved F or W. Each record gives: clone size, D gene, J gene, CDR3 length, V gene, CDR3 protein, CDR3 DNA. A D gene is named only where the DNA matches it firmly. The size of a clone is reported for some rows only, either as once, few or many, or as a class for expanded clones.

abundance: NA; d_gene: NA; j_gene: TRBJ2-7; len: 16; v_gene: TRBV6-1; CDR3aa: CASRIPTALQGSEQYF; CDR3nt: TGTGCCAGTAGGATCCCGACGGCGCTCCAAGGTTCCGAGCAGTACTTC
abundance: many; d_gene: NA; j_gene: TRBJ2-7; len: 11; v_gene: TRBV2; CDR3aa: CASSLTYEQYF; CDR3nt: TGTGCCAGCAGCTTAACCTACGAGCAGTACTTC
abundance: many; d_gene: NA; j_gene: TRBJ1-1; len: 12; v_gene: TRBV18; CDR3aa: CASSPDDYQAFF; CDR3nt: TGTGCCAGCTCACCAGACGACTACCAAGCTTTCTTT
abundance: many; d_gene: NA; j_gene: TRBJ1-6; len: 14; v_gene: TRBV3-1; CDR3aa: CASSQGQWNSPLHF; CDR3nt: TGTGCCAGCAGCCAAGGACAGTGGAATTCACCCCTCCACTTT
abundance: many; d_gene: TRBD1; j_gene: TRBJ2-1; len: 15; v_gene: TRBV6-2/TRBV6-3; CDR3aa: CASSPDRERYNEQFF; CDR3nt: TGTGCCAGCAGTCCGGACAGGGAAAGGTACAATGAGCAGTTCTTC
abundance: NA; d_gene: NA; j_gene: TRBJ2-3; len: 16; v_gene: TRBV5-1; CDR3aa: CASSRSGSPGTDMQYF; CDR3nt: TGCGCCAGCAGTCGATCCGGGAGCCCAGGCACAGATATGCAGTATTTT
abundance: many; d_gene: TRBD2; j_gene: TRBJ2-2; len: 17; v_gene: TRBV6-2/TRBV6-3; CDR3aa: CASRRGTSGGAFGELFF; CDR3nt: TGTGCCAGCAGACGAGGGACTAGCGGGGGGGCCTTCGGGGAGCTGTTTTTT
abundance: many; d_gene: NA; j_gene: TRBJ1-1; len: 16; v_gene: TRBV18; CDR3aa: CASSPPMAMGNTEAFF; CDR3nt: TGTGCCAGCTCACCACCTATGGCCATGGGGAACACTGAAGCTTTCTTT
abundance: many; d_gene: TRBD1; j_gene: TRBJ2-5; len: 16; v_gene: TRBV5-1; CDR3aa: CASSLGPRDRQETQYF; CDR3nt: TGCGCCAGCAGCTTAGGGCCCCGGGACAGACAAGAGACCCAGTACTTC
abundance: NA; d_gene: TRBD1; j_gene: TRBJ2-7; len: 17; v_gene: TRBV6-2/TRBV6-3; CDR3aa: CASSYSPGTGHSYEQYF; CDR3nt: TGTGCCAGCAGTTACTCACCAGGGACAGGTCACTCCTACGAGCAGTACTTC
abundance: many; d_gene: TRBD1; j_gene: TRBJ1-2; len: 13; v_gene: TRBV2; CDR3aa: CASSVTGNYGYTF; CDR3nt: TGTGCCAGCAGTGTGACAGGGAACTATGGCTACACCTTC
abundance: many; d_gene: TRBD1; j_gene: TRBJ1-4; len: 15; v_gene: TRBV5-1; CDR3aa: CASSLDGTGDEKLFF; CDR3nt: TGCGCCAGCAGCTTAGACGGGACAGGGGATGAAAAACTGTTTTTT
abundance: many; d_gene: NA; j_gene: TRBJ1-3; len: 13; v_gene: TRBV11-2; CDR3aa: CASSLDLSSTIYF; CDR3nt: TGTGCCAGCAGCTTAGATCTGTCCAGCACCATATATTTT
abundance: many; d_gene: NA; j_gene: TRBJ1-1; len: 15; v_gene: TRBV12-3/TRBV12-4; CDR3aa: CASKKRQALGTEAFF; CDR3nt: TGTGCCAGCAAAAAACGACAGGCTCTTGGGACTGAAGCTTTCTTT
abundance: many; d_gene: NA; j_gene: TRBJ2-2; len: 16; v_gene: TRBV7-2; CDR3aa: CASSLVGRLNTGELFF; CDR3nt: TGTGCCAGCAGCTTAGTGGGCAGGTTAAACACCGGGGAGCTGTTTTTT
abundance: many; d_gene: TRBD2; j_gene: TRBJ2-3; len: 14; v_gene: TRBV30; CDR3aa: CAWSRGGGTDTQYF; CDR3nt: TGTGCCTGGAGTCGGGGGGGGGGCACAGATACGCAGTATTTT